One and the same sample provided the 2 T cell receptor beta chains below, sequenced in a study of cytomegalovirus exposure and HLA in healthy donors. Using immunoSEQ multiplex PCR, the repertoire was profiled, and TCRdb retains in-frame clones only, with some absent. Among about 160,000 clones listed, about 86% were seen once. Material for sequencing was PBMCs. Every receptor here comes from a woman in her twenties or thirties in good health and CMV-seronegative.

The V gene is TRBV11-2, the J gene TRBJ2-5; maybe TRBD2 (5 bases). CDR1 and CDR2 (germline): SGHAT, FQNNGV. The V gene lost 5 bases and the J gene lost 2 bases, with 12 bases spanning the gap. CDR3 size: 14 residues. CDR3 protein: CASSPEGRQETQYF. CDR3 coding DNA: TGTGCCAGCAGCCCCGAGGGCAGACAAGAGACCCAGTACTTC.

The V and J genes are TRBV5-1 and TRBJ1-4; D unresolved. The V gene's germline CDR1 is SGHRS and CDR2 YFSETQ. The CDR3 consists of 14 residues. Trimming removed 2 bases from V and 5 bases from J, with 10 bases in between. The CDR3 reads CASSFGRTNEKLFF. CDR3 sequence (DNA): TGCGCCAGCAGCTTCGGACGTACCAATGAAAAACTGTTTTTT.